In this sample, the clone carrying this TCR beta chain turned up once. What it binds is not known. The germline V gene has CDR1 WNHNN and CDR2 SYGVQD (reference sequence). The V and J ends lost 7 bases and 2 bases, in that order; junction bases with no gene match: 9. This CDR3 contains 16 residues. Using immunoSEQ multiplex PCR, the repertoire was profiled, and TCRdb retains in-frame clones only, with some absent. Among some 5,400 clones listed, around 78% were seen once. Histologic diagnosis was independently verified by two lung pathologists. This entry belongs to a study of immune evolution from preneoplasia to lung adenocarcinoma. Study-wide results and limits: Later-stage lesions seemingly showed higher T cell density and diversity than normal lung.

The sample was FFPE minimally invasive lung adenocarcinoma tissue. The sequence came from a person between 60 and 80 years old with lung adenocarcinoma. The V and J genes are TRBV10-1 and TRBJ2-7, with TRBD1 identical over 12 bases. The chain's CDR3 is CASTNRDRGPPYEQYF. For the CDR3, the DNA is TGCGCCAGCACTAACCGGGACAGGGGGCCCCCCTACGAGCAGTACTTC.